This T cell receptor beta chain was retrieved from a study of OX40 agonist ivuxolimab in advanced cancers. Whole-study context: Patients took ivuxolimab, an agonistic anti-OX40 (CD134) antibody. With a range of roughly 20 to 80, age averaged approximately 60 years, and more than 75% were male.

The length of the CDR3 is 15 residues. V was cut by 0 bases and J by 2 bases, with 11 bases left in between. Germline values: CDR1 SGHRS, CDR2 YFSETQ. The protocol was immunoSEQ multiplex PCR, while the TCRdb copy is restricted to in-frame clones and leaves out a portion. Of more than 55,000 clones listed, around 87% are singletons. The specimen comprised CD4+ or CD8+ T cells sorted from blood, sampled in a trial of the OX40 agonist ivuxolimab. This TCR derives from an adult with an advanced solid tumor such as melanoma, head and neck, liver or kidney cancer. The V and J genes are TRBV5-1 and TRBJ1-1; D is unresolved. CDR3 protein: CASSLEAGKNTEAFF. The CDR3 bases are TGCGCCAGCAGCTTGGAGGCAGGTAAAAACACTGAAGCTTTCTTT.